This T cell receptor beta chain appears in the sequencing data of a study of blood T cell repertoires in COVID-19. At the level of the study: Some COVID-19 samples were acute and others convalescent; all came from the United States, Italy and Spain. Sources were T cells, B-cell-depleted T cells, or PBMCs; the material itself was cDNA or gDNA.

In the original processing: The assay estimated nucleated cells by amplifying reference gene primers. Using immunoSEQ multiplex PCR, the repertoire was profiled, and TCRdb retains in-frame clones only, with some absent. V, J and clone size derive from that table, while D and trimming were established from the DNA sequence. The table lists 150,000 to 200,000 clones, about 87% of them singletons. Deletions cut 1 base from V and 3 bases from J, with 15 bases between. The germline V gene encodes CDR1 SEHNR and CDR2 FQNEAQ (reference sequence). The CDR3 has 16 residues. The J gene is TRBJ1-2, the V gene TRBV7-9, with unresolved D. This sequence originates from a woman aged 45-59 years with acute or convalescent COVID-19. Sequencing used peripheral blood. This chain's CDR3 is CASSLGGWREDYGYTF. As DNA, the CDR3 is TGTGCCAGCAGCTTAGGGGGTTGGAGGGAAGACTATGGCTACACCTTC.